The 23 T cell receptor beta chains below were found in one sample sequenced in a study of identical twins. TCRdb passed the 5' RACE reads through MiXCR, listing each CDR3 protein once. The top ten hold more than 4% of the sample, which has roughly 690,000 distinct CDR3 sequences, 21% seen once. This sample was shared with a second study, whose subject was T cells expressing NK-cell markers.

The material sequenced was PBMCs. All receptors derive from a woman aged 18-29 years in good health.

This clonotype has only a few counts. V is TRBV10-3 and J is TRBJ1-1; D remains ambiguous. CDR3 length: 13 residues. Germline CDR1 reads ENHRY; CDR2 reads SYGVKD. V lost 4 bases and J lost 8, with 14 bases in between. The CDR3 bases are TGTGCCATCAGTGTATTAGAGAACAGAGAAGCTTTCTTT. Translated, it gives CAISVLENREAFF.

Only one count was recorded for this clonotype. In nucleotides, the CDR3 is TGTGCCAGCTCACCATACGCGTCCGGGACAGGGTATGATGAGCAGTTCTTC. This gives the protein CASSPYASGTGYDEQFF. The rearrangement links TRBV18 to TRBJ2-1; 9 nucleotides agree with TRBD1. CDR1 is KGHSH and CDR2 is LQKENI in the germline V gene. The CDR3 contains 17 residues. Losses at the gene ends were 2 bases for V and 8 bases for J; bases not matched to a gene: 13. Full variable domain (rest looked up from reference TRBV18 and TRBJ2-1): NAGVMQNPRHLVRRRGQEARLRCSPMKGHSHVYWYRQLPEEGLKFMVYLQKENIIDESGMPKERFSAEFPKEGPSILRIQQVVRGDSAAYFCASSPYASGTGYDEQFFGPGTRLTVL.

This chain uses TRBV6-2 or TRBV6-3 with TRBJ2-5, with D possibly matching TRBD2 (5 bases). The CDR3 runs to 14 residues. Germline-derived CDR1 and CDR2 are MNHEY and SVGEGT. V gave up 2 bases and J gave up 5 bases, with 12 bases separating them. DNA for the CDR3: TGTGCCAGCAGTTACAGCGGACTGAGGGAGACCCAGTACTTC. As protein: CASSYSGLRETQYF.

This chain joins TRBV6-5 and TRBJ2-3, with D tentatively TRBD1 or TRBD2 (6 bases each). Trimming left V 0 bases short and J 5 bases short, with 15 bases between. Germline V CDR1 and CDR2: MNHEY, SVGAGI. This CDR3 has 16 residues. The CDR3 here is CASSYSKGGRLDTQYF. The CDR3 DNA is TGTGCCAGCAGTTACTCGAAAGGGGGGCGCTTAGATACGCAGTATTTT.

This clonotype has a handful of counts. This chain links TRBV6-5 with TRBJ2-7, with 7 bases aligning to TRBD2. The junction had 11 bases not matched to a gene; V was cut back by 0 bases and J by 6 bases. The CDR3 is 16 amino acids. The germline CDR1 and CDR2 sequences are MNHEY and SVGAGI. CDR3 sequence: CASSYSRASGPREQYF. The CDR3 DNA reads TGTGCCAGCAGTTACTCGAGGGCTAGCGGACCACGCGAGCAGTACTTC.

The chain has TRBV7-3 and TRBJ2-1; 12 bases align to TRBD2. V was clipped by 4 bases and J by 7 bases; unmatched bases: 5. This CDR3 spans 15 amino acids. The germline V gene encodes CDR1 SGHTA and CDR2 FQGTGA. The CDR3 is CASSWAGTSGNEQFF. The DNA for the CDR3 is TGTGCCAGCAGCTGGGCCGGGACTAGCGGGAATGAGCAGTTCTTC.

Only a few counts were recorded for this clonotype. Here the CDR3 DNA reads TGTGCCAGCAGCGCTACCGGGACACGCTCCTACGAGCAGTACTTC. Translated, it gives CASSATGTRSYEQYF. The V and J genes are TRBV11-2 and TRBJ2-7; weak D call: TRBD1 (6 bases). The CDR3 has 15 residues. V shed 5 bases and J shed 0 bases, with 14 bases lying between them. Germline V CDR1 and CDR2: SGHAT, FQNNGV.

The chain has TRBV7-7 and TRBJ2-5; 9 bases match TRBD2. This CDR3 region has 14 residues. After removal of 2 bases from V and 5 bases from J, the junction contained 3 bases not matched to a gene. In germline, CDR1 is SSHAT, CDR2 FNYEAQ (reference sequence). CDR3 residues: CASSLQAGGETQYF. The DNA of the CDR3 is TGTGCCAGCAGCTTACAGGCGGGAGGGGAGACCCAGTACTTC.

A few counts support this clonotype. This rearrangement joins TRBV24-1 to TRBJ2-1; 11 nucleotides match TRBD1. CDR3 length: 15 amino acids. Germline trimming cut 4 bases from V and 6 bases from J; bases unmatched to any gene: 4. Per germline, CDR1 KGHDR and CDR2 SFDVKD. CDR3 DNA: TGTGCCACCAGTGAAGGGACAGGGGGTTTCAATGAGCAGTTCTTC. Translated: CATSEGTGGFNEQFF.

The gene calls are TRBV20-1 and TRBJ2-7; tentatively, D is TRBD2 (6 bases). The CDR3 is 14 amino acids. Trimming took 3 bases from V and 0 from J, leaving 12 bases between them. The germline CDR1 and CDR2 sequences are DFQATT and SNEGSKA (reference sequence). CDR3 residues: CSASGTSHSYEQYF. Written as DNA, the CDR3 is TGCAGTGCTAGCGGGACTTCCCACTCCTACGAGCAGTACTTC.

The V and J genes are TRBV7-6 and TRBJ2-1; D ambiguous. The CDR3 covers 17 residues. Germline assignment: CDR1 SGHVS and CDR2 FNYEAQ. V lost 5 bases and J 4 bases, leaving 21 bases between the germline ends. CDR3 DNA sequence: TGTGCCAGCAGCCCGCGTCCCCCCCCCAAGAGTTACAATGAGCAGTTCTTC. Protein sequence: CASSPRPPPKSYNEQFF.

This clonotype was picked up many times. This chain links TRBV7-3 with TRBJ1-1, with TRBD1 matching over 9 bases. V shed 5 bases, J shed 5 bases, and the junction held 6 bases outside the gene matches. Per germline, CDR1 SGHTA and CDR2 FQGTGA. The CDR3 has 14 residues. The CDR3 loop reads CASSATGGSTEAFF. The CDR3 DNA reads TGTGCCAGCAGCGCGACAGGGGGTTCTACTGAAGCTTTCTTT.

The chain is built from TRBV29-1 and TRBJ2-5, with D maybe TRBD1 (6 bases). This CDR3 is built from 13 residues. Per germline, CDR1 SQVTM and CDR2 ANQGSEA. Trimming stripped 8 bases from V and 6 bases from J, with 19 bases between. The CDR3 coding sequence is TGCAGCAAAAGGGACATTGATCAGCAGACCCAGTACTTC. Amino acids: CSKRDIDQQTQYF.

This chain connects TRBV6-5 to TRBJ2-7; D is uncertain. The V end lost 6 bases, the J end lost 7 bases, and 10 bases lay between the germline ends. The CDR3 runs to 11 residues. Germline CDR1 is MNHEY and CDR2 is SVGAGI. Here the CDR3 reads CASSSSWEQYF. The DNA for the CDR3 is TGTGCCAGCAGCTCAAGTTGGGAGCAGTACTTC.

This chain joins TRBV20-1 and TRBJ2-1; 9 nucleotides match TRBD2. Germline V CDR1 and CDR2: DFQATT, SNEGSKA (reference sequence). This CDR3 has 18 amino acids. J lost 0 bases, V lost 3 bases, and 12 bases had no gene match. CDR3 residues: CSASGLAGYQSSYNEQFF. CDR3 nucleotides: TGCAGTGCTAGCGGGCTAGCGGGGTACCAAAGCTCCTACAATGAGCAGTTCTTC.

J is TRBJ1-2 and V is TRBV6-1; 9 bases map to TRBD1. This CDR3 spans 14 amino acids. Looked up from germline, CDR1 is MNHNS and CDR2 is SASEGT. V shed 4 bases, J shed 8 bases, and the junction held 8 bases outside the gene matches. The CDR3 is CASSVDRGLTGYTF. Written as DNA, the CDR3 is TGTGCCAGCAGTGTGGACAGGGGTTTGACAGGCTACACCTTC.

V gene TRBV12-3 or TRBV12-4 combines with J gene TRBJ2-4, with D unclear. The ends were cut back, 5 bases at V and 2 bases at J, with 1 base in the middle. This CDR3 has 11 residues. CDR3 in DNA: TGTGCCAGCAGTCCCAAAAACATTCAGTACTTC. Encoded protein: CASSPKNIQYF.

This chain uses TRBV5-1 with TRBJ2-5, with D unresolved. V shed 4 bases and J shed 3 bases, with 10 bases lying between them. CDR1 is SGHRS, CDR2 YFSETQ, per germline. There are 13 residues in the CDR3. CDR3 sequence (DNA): TGCGCCAGCAGCGGTGGGGTGGAAGAGACCCAGTACTTC. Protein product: CASSGGVEETQYF.

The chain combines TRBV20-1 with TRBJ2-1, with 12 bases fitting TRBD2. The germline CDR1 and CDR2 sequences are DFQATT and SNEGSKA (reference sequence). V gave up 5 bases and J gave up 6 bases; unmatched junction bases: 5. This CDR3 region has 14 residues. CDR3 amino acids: CSAALAGGFNEQFF. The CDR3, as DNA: TGCAGTGCTGCTCTAGCGGGAGGGTTCAATGAGCAGTTCTTC.

The CDR3 spells CASSFQRTSGPYNEQFF. The CDR3 bases are TGTGCCAGCAGCTTCCAAAGGACTAGCGGGCCGTACAATGAGCAGTTCTTC. The J gene is TRBJ2-1, the V gene TRBV7-2, with TRBD2 matching over 11 bases. CDR1 and CDR2 (germline): SGHTA, FQGNSA. The CDR3 covers 17 residues. V lost 3 bases, J lost 4 bases, and 8 bases stayed unmatched.

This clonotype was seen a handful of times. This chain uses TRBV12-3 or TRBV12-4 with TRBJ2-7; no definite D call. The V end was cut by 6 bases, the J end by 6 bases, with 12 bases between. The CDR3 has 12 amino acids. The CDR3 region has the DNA TGTGCCAGCAGCCCACCCTACGGCGAGCAGTACTTC. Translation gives CASSPPYGEQYF.

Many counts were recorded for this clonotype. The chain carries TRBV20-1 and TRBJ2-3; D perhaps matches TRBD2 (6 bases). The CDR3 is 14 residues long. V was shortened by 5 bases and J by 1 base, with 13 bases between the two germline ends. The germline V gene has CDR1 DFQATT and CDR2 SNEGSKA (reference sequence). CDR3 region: CSAGGTDRTDTQYF. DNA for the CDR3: TGCAGTGCTGGGGGGACTGACCGCACAGATACGCAGTATTTT.

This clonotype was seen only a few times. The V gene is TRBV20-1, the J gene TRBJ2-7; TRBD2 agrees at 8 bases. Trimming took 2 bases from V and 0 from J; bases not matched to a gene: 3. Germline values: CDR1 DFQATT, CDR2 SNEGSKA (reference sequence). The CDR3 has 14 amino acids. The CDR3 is CSARQSGSSYEQYF. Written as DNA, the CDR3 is TGCAGTGCTAGACAAAGCGGGAGCTCCTACGAGCAGTACTTC.